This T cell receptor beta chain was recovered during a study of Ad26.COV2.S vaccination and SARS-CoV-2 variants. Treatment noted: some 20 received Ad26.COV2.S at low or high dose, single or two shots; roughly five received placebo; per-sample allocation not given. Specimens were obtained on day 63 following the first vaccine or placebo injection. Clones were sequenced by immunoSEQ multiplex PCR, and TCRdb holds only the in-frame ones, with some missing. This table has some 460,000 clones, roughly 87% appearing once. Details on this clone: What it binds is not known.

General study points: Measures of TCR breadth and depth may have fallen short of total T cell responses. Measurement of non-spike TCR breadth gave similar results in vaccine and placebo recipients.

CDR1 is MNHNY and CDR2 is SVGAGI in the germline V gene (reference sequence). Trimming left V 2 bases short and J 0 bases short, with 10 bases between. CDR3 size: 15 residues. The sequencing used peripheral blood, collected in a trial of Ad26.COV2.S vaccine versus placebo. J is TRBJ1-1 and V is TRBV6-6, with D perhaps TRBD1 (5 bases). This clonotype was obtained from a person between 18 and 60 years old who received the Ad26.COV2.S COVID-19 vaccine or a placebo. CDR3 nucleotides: TGTGCCAGCAGTTACCCTGGGGGAGTGAACACTGAAGCTTTCTTT. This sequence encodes CASSYPGGVNTEAFF.